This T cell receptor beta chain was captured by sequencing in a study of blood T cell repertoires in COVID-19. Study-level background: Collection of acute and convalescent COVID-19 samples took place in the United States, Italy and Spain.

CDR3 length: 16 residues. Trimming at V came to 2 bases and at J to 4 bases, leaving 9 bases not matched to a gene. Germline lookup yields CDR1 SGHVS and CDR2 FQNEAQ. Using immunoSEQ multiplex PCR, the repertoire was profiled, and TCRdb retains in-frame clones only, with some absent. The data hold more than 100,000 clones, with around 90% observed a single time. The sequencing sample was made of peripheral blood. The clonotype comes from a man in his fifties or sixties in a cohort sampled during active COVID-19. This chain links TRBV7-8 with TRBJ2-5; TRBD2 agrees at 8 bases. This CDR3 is CASSLRSRGGLETQYF. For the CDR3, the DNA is TGTGCCAGCAGCTTACGCTCTCGGGGGGGCCTAGAGACCCAGTACTTC.